A single sample gave rise to the 8 T cell receptor beta chains below, sequenced in a study of cytotoxic CD8 clonotypes in ibrutinib-treated CLL. Here immunoSEQ multiplex PCR was the method, and the copy in TCRdb shows in-frame clones only, minus some. The data show 40,000 or so clones, over 50% seen once. The specimen was PBMCs, collected after 24 months of ibrutinib treatment. Receptors were obtained from a human donor with chronic lymphocytic leukemia.

The genes are TRBV7-9 and TRBJ2-7; D not resolved. Trimming removed 4 bases from V and 4 bases from J, with 8 bases in between. There are 12 residues in the CDR3. Germline V gene lookup returns CDR1 SEHNR and CDR2 FQNEAQ (reference sequence). This CDR3 reads CASSSTPYEQYF. The DNA for the CDR3 is TGTGCCAGCAGCTCCACCCCGTACGAGCAGTACTTC.

The gene calls are TRBV19 and TRBJ1-2; D remains unclear. Germline V CDR1 and CDR2: LNHDA, SQIVND (reference sequence). There are 13 residues in the CDR3. V lost 7 bases and J lost 8, with 17 bases in between. The CDR3 reads CASNTGPTAGYTF. CDR3 in DNA: TGTGCCAGTAATACCGGACCCACGGCGGGCTACACCTTC.

The chain joins TRBV29-1 to TRBJ2-7; tentatively, D is TRBD2 (5 bases). The V gene's germline CDR1 is SQVTM and CDR2 ANQGSEA. CDR3 length: 15 amino acids. Trimming stripped 6 bases from V and 2 bases from J, with 20 bases between. As DNA, the CDR3 is TGCAGCGTCTCGAACCGCAACGGGATGGCCTACGAGCAGTACTTC. Amino acids: CSVSNRNGMAYEQYF.

CDR3 sequence: CASSKTRYNEQFF. The CDR3 DNA reads as TGTGCCAGCAGCAAGACAAGATACAATGAGCAGTTCTTC. This sequence joins TRBV5-6 and TRBJ2-1, with D hard to call. The CDR3 totals 13 residues. Trimming took 4 bases from V and 4 from J, leaving 9 bases between them. CDR1 is SGHDT and CDR2 is YYEEEE in the germline V gene.

This clone has a handful of counts. This rearrangement joins TRBV18 to TRBJ1-6; the match to TRBD1 covers 7 bases. CDR3 length equals 18 residues. V shed 4 bases, J shed 11 bases, and the junction held 20 bases outside the gene matches. Germline-derived CDR1 and CDR2 are KGHSH and LQKENI. The CDR3 reads CASSLTSGTAAPRAPLHF. The CDR3 DNA is TGTGCCAGCTCACTCACTTCCGGGACAGCGGCCCCTCGGGCACCCCTCCACTTT.

The chain couples TRBV7-2 to TRBJ1-1; D remains ambiguous. Germline V gene data show CDR1 as SGHTA and CDR2 as FQGNSA. V lost 2 bases and J lost 5, with 15 bases in between. The length of the CDR3 is 15 residues. The CDR3 nucleotides are TGTGCCAGCAGCTTACGGCCAGGAGGGAGAACTGAAGCTTTCTTT. Amino acid sequence: CASSLRPGGRTEAFF.

This chain joins TRBV18 and TRBJ2-7; 12 bases agree with TRBD2. This CDR3 has 15 amino acids. The germline V gene encodes CDR1 KGHSH and CDR2 LQKENI. The V and J ends lost 5 bases and 2 bases, in that order; junction bases with no gene match: 4. The CDR3 nucleotides read TGTGCCAGCTCATCACTAGCGGGGGGACCCTACGAGCAGTACTTC. Translation: CASSSLAGGPYEQYF.

This clone has only a few counts. The rearrangement uses TRBV5-1 and TRBJ2-5; 10 bases are shared with TRBD1. V dropped 4 bases and J dropped 5; count of bases not matched to a gene: 5. Germline V CDR1 and CDR2: SGHRS, YFSETQ. This CDR3 spans 14 amino acids. The CDR3 protein is CASSGDRGTETQYF. CDR3 sequence (DNA): TGCGCCAGCAGCGGGGACAGGGGAACGGAGACCCAGTACTTC. The full variable domain, completed using reference TRBV5-1 and TRBJ2-5, is KAGVTQTPRYLIKTRGQQVTLSCSPISGHRSVSWYQQTPGQGLQFLFEYFSETQRNKGNFPGRFSGRQFSNSRSEMNVSTLELGDSALYLCASSGDRGTETQYFGPGTRLLVL.